The present TCR beta chain was sequenced within a study of human T cells and chemical hapten exposure. Time point here: pre-sensitization, week 0. Treatment: therapeutic diphenylcyclopropenone sensitization with weekly scalp DPC. Samples of blood were obtained prior to the application of each patch test. TCRdb re-called the RACE reads with MiXCR, one entry per CDR3 protein. The table shows 250,000 to 300,000 distinct CDR3 sequences, with around 7.3% occurring only once. The CDR3 is made up of 14 amino acids. Trimming stripped 4 bases from V and 5 bases from J, with 14 bases between. Whole-study results and caveats: PT1 expanded TCR numbers rose with patch test score. High-frequency TCRs, those above 1 in 1000, stayed the same after DPC sensitization.

Turning to this clonotype: The antigen remains unidentified.

This chain uses TRBV12-3 or TRBV12-4 with TRBJ1-1; D perhaps matches TRBD1 (5 bases). This receptor was taken from a man between 18 and 35 years old with alopecia areata. Some clones in this sample may be carry-over from other donors' samples. The source was whole blood, collected in connection with sensitization to the hapten diphenylcyclopropenone (DPC). The CDR3: CASSSTEWGTEAFF. The DNA of the CDR3 is TGTGCCAGCAGTTCCACCGAATGGGGGACTGAAGCTTTCTTT.